What follows are 30 T cell receptor beta chains derived from one specimen sequenced in a study of CD8+CD57+ T cells in acquired aplastic anemia. In patients chosen for sequencing, flow cytometry had shown CD8+CD57+ cell expansion. According to the study, genomic DNA was the template for TCR beta VDJ and CDR3 profiling. One entry per CDR3 protein results from TCRdb running MiXCR on the reads. Of under 250,000 distinct CDR3 sequences listed, approximately 65% are singletons. Sequences were obtained from sorted CD4+, CD8+, or CD8+CD57+ T cells (not recorded which) from PBMCs. These receptor sequences come from a human donor with aplastic anemia.

The chain is built from TRBV7-9 and TRBJ2-5; possibly TRBD1 for D (6 bases). The last part of the DNA fits TRBJ2-7 better; the J call may be wrong. Looked up from germline, CDR1 is SEHNR and CDR2 is FQNEAQ (reference sequence). The CDR3 is made up of 15 amino acids. The CDR3 DNA sequence: TGTGCCAGCAGCTACCTCGGGCAGGGGAACTACGAGCAGTACTTC. This encodes CASSYLGQGNYEQYF.

The chain carries TRBV7-9 and TRBJ1-1; D not certain. The CDR3 has 17 amino acids. Germline V gene data show CDR1 as SEHNR and CDR2 as FQNEAQ (reference sequence). Trimming removed 7 bases from V and 5 bases from J, with 26 bases in between. The CDR3 region is CASTLPPGPLNLTEAFF. The CDR3 bases are TGTGCCAGCACTCTTCCCCCGGGTCCTCTAAATCTTACTGAAGCTTTCTTT.

The chain links TRBV7-6 to TRBJ1-6, with TRBD1 matching over 10 bases. There are 15 residues in the CDR3. Germline loops: CDR1 SGHVS, CDR2 FNYEAQ. Trimming cost V 4 bases and J 12 bases; bases outside gene matches: 9. The CDR3 here is CASSSQDRGGLPLHF. CDR3 nucleotides: TGTGCCAGCAGCTCACAGGACAGGGGGGGACTACCCCTCCACTTT.

There are a few counts of this clonotype. The chain links TRBV19 to TRBJ2-2; D is unclear. Germline assignment: CDR1 LNHDA and CDR2 SQIVND (reference sequence). Trimming removed 6 bases at V and 6 bases at J, with 2 bases between. The CDR3 runs 10 residues. The CDR3 sequence is CASRAGELFF. The CDR3 DNA reads as TGTGCCAGTAGGGCCGGGGAGCTGTTTTTT.

The rearrangement links TRBV2 to TRBJ1-2; D remains unclear. The CDR3 runs 16 residues. Germline loops: CDR1 SNHLY, CDR2 FYNNEI. V shed 4 bases and J shed 1 base, with 16 bases lying between them. CDR3 sequence: CASSGTPERLNYGYTF. The CDR3 DNA reads TGTGCCAGCAGTGGTACCCCGGAACGGCTTAACTATGGCTACACCTTC.

This clonotype was detected once. The chain employs TRBV9 and TRBJ2-3, with D perhaps matching TRBD2 (6 bases). CDR1 is SGDLS, CDR2 YYNGEE, per germline. The CDR3 totals 13 residues. Trimming left V 4 bases short and J 8 bases short, with 14 bases between. CDR3 sequence (DNA): TGTGCCAGCAGCTTAGACCGGGAGCCTACGCAGTATTTT. It encodes CASSLDREPTQYF.

V gene TRBV19 combines with J gene TRBJ1-6; TRBD1 is a possible D gene (5 bases). The CDR3 extends over 13 amino acids. Germline CDR1 is LNHDA and CDR2 is SQIVND (reference sequence). V dropped 10 bases and J dropped 9 bases, with 16 bases sitting between them. CDR3 nucleotides: TGTGCCACCGCCATAAGTGGGGGTTCACCCCTCCACTTT. This translates into CATAISGGSPLHF.

The chain has TRBV2 and TRBJ1-2, with 12 nucleotides matching TRBD1. The CDR3 is 14 residues long. V lost 9 bases and J lost 2; bases outside the gene matches: 4. Germline V gives CDR1 SNHLY, CDR2 FYNNEI. The chain's CDR3 is CARVGTGGNYGYTF. The CDR3 nucleotides are TGTGCCAGGGTGGGGACAGGGGGCAACTATGGCTACACCTTC.

This chain links TRBV12-3 or TRBV12-4 with TRBJ2-1, with D tentatively TRBD1 (5 bases). The CDR3 extends over 15 amino acids. CDR3: CASGARQSSYNEQFF. The CDR3 coding sequence is TGTGCTAGTGGTGCCCGACAGAGCTCCTACAATGAGCAGTTCTTC.

This clonotype was recorded once. One junction end disagrees with the germline gene, perhaps due to a read error. The V call is TRBV20-1, the J call TRBJ2-5; D is possibly TRBD2 (6 bases). Germline V gives CDR1 DFQATT, CDR2 SNEGSKA (reference sequence). The CDR3 runs 16 residues. The CDR3 DNA reads TGCAGTGCTAGTATCGGACACGGGACTCCTCAAGAGGCCCAGTACTTC. Translated, it gives CSASIGHGTPQEAQYF.

The chain employs TRBV7-8 and TRBJ1-2, with unresolved D. V was shortened by 5 bases and J by 5 bases, with 21 bases between the two germline ends. CDR1 is SGHVS, CDR2 FQNEAQ, per germline. The length of the CDR3 is 16 residues. The CDR3 reads CASSPHRGRPSYGYTF. CDR3 DNA sequence: TGTGCCAGCAGCCCCCACCGTGGCAGGCCCTCATATGGCTACACCTTC. Drawing the rest from reference TRBV7-8 and TRBJ1-2, the complete variable domain is GAGVSQSPRYKVAKRGQDVALRCDPISGHVSLFWYQQALGQGPEFLTYFQNEAQLDKSGLPSDRFFAERPEGSVSTLKIQRTQQEDSAVYLCASSPHRGRPSYGYTFGSGTRLTVV.

The chain couples TRBV2 to TRBJ2-7; D is possibly TRBD2 (5 bases). The CDR3 covers 13 residues. V gave up 3 bases and J gave up 3 bases, with 9 bases separating them. Germline CDR1 reads SNHLY; CDR2 reads FYNNEI. The CDR3 is CASSEDSYYEQYF. In nucleotides, the CDR3 is TGTGCCAGCAGTGAGGACTCCTACTACGAGCAGTACTTC.

The chain combines TRBV9 with TRBJ2-1, with 8 bases aligning to TRBD2. V lost 2 bases to trimming and J lost 5 bases; unmatched junction nucleotides: 12. This CDR3 is 17 amino acids long. CDR1 and CDR2 from the germline V gene are SGDLS and YYNGEE. The CDR3 DNA reads TGTGCCAGCAGCGTGTCCTACGGGGGGGGCCCTGACAATGAGCAGTTCTTC. The encoded protein is CASSVSYGGGPDNEQFF.

The DNA of the CDR3 is TGTGCCAGTAGTATGGGGATTCGGGTTTACGGCGAGCAGTACTTC. It encodes CASSMGIRVYGEQYF. V usage is TRBV19 and J usage is TRBJ2-7; D call uncertain. Trimming cost V 3 bases and J 6 bases, with 18 bases left between them. The germline CDR1 and CDR2 sequences are LNHDA and SQIVND (reference sequence). The CDR3 has 15 amino acids.

The V gene is TRBV7-9, the J gene TRBJ2-3, with no clear D. The end of the DNA fits TRBJ1-5 better, so the J call may be wrong. Germline V CDR1 and CDR2: SEHNR, FQNEAQ (reference sequence). The CDR3 sequence is 18 residues long. The CDR3 loop reads CASSLKAGGRPSTDTQHF. CDR3 DNA sequence: TGTGCCAGCAGCTTAAAAGCGGGAGGCCGTCCTAGCACAGATACGCAGCATTTT.

The V and J genes are TRBV19 and TRBJ1-2; no definite D call. Trimming took off 4 bases at V and 5 bases at J, with 11 bases between the two ends. Germline CDR1 reads LNHDA; CDR2 reads SQIVND (reference sequence). This CDR3 is 13 amino acids long. The CDR3 bases are TGTGCCAGTAGTAGGCAGGAACTGTATGGCTACACCTTC. Protein: CASSRQELYGYTF.

A few counts support this clonotype. J is TRBJ1-2 and V is TRBV4-3; D is uncertain. Germline CDR1 LGHNA, CDR2 YSLEER. There are 14 residues in the CDR3. V lost 5 bases, J lost 3 bases, and 13 bases lay in between. CDR3 in DNA: TGCGCCAGCAGCTTAATGCCCTCAGACTATGGCTACACCTTC. Amino acid sequence: CASSLMPSDYGYTF.

Comment on this clonotype: Germline and junction disagree at one end, which may indicate a read error. The J gene is TRBJ2-1, the V gene TRBV20-1, with D possibly matching TRBD2 (7 bases). CDR1 is DFQATT and CDR2 is SNEGSKA in the germline V gene (reference sequence). The CDR3 is 14 amino acids. CDR3 sequence reads: CMPGGPLADNEQSF. CDR3 DNA sequence: TGCATGCCCGGGGGGCCGTTAGCTGACAATGAGCAGTCCTTC.

J is TRBJ2-6 and V is TRBV19, with D maybe TRBD2 (5 bases). The CDR3 consists of 16 residues. Germline CDR1 is LNHDA and CDR2 is SQIVND (reference sequence). V was clipped by 3 bases and J by 0 bases, with 9 bases between them. CDR3 bases: TGTGCCAGTAGTATCAGCGGTCCCTCTGGGGCCAACGTCCTGACTTTC. This translates into CASSISGPSGANVLTF.

The chain carries TRBV2 and TRBJ2-5; 11 positions agree with TRBD1. Germline trimming cut 2 bases from V and 3 bases from J; bases unmatched to any gene: 2. The germline CDR1 and CDR2 sequences are SNHLY and FYNNEI. The CDR3 contains 15 residues. Here the CDR3 reads CASSERTGGKETQYF. CDR3 nucleotides: TGTGCCAGCAGTGAAAGGACAGGGGGCAAAGAGACCCAGTACTTC.

The chain links TRBV19 to TRBJ1-4, with D maybe TRBD1 (6 bases). Trimming pared 3 bases from V and 0 bases from J, leaving 23 bases between. CDR1 is LNHDA, CDR2 SQIVND, per germline (reference sequence). CDR3 length: 20 amino acids. This CDR3 reads CASSIRFLQGAIATNEKLFF. The CDR3 DNA follows: TGTGCCAGTAGTATCCGTTTCTTACAGGGAGCAATCGCAACTAATGAAAAACTGTTTTTT.

This clonotype was found a few times. V and J are TRBV2 and TRBJ1-1; D possibly corresponds to TRBD1 (6 bases). Per the germline V gene, CDR1 is SNHLY and CDR2 is FYNNEI. V lost 3 bases to trimming and J lost 6 bases, with 8 bases between them. CDR3 length: 12 residues. CDR3 coding DNA: TGTGCCAGCAGTGATTCAGGGGCTGAAGCTTTCTTT. It encodes CASSDSGAEAFF.

The chain has TRBV7-9 and TRBJ2-7; no reliable D call. CDR3 length: 15 residues. V lost 4 bases to trimming and J lost 6 bases, with 19 bases between them. Germline lookup yields CDR1 SEHNR and CDR2 FQNEAQ (reference sequence). This chain's CDR3 is CASSYIHCIFCEQYF. CDR3 nucleotides: TGTGCCAGCAGCTACATTCATTGTATCTTCTGCGAGCAGTACTTC. Variable domain in full (rest from reference TRBV7-9 and TRBJ2-7): DTGVSQNPRHKITKRGQNVTFRCDPISEHNRLYWYRQTLGQGPEFLTYFQNEAQLEKSRLLSDRFSAERPKGSFSTLEIQRTEQGDSAMYLCASSYIHCIFCEQYFGPGTRLTVT.

The chain uses TRBV15 and TRBJ2-7; 8 bases are a match to TRBD1. The CDR3 has 17 residues. The trim removed 5 bases at V and 6 bases at J, leaving 18 bases unmatched. CDR1 is LNHNV, CDR2 YYDKDF, per germline (reference sequence). The CDR3: CATSDVRGTGTGREQYF. Written as DNA, the CDR3 is TGTGCCACCAGCGATGTACGAGGAACCGGGACAGGACGCGAGCAGTACTTC. The full variable domain, rest sourced from reference TRBV15 and TRBJ2-7, is DAMVIQNPRYQVTQFGKPVTLSCSQTLNHNVMYWYQQKSSQAPKLLFHYYDKDFNNEADTPDNFQSRRPNTSFCFLDIRSPGLGDTAMYLCATSDVRGTGTGREQYFGPGTRLTVT.

This chain links TRBV7-3 with TRBJ2-1; D is unresolved. This CDR3 is built from 13 residues. V shed 4 bases and J shed 2 bases, with 6 bases lying between them. The germline CDR1 and CDR2 sequences are SGHTA and FQGTGA. The CDR3 protein is CASSSGTYNEQFF. The DNA of the CDR3 is TGTGCCAGCAGCTCAGGTACCTACAATGAGCAGTTCTTC.

CDR3 DNA: TGTGCCACCAGCGCAGATACCGGGACAGTAGAAGAGACCCAGTACTTC. Its translation is CATSADTGTVEETQYF. J is TRBJ2-5 and V is TRBV15, with 7 bases matching TRBD1. After removal of 5 bases from V and 3 bases from J, the junction contained 12 bases not matched to a gene. Germline V CDR1 and CDR2: LNHNV, YYDKDF (reference sequence). This CDR3 comprises 16 residues.

This clonotype came up a few times. The J gene is TRBJ2-5, the V gene TRBV7-2; perhaps TRBD2 as D (6 bases). V was cut by 4 bases and J by 5 bases, with 14 bases left in between. CDR3 size: 14 residues. Per the germline V gene, CDR1 is SGHTA and CDR2 is FQGNSA. The CDR3 region is CASSSTGTQETQYF. Here the CDR3 DNA reads TGTGCCAGCAGCTCGACCGGGACTCAGGAGACCCAGTACTTC.

The genes are TRBV24-1 and TRBJ2-1; either TRBD1 or TRBD2 may fit D (7 bases each). Germline V gene data show CDR1 as KGHDR and CDR2 as SFDVKD. The CDR3 sequence is 15 residues long. The V gene lost 3 bases and the J gene lost 8 bases, with 16 bases spanning the gap. CDR3 in amino acids: CATSDPGGDLHEQFF. In nucleotides, the CDR3 is TGTGCCACCAGTGATCCAGGGGGGGACTTACATGAGCAGTTCTTC.

This chain connects TRBV6-4 to TRBJ2-5, with D maybe TRBD1 (8 bases). The CDR3 runs to 15 residues. CDR1 is MRHNA, CDR2 SNTAGT, per germline. Trimming shortened V by 0 bases and J by 5 bases, and 13 bases separated the two germline ends. The CDR3 sequence is CASSDSTGEGETQYF. CDR3 bases: TGTGCCAGCAGTGACTCGACAGGGGAGGGGGAGACCCAGTACTTC.

The V gene is TRBV7-6, the J gene TRBJ1-5; the D gene is possibly TRBD1 (6 bases). The CDR3 loop spans 16 amino acids. The germline V and J ends were trimmed by 0 bases and 6 bases, with 15 bases remaining between them. Germline V gene data show CDR1 as SGHVS and CDR2 as FNYEAQ. The DNA of the CDR3 is TGTGCCAGCAGCTTAGCGCTATTAGGGGGTGGTCAGCCCCAGCATTTT. Translated: CASSLALLGGGQPQHF.